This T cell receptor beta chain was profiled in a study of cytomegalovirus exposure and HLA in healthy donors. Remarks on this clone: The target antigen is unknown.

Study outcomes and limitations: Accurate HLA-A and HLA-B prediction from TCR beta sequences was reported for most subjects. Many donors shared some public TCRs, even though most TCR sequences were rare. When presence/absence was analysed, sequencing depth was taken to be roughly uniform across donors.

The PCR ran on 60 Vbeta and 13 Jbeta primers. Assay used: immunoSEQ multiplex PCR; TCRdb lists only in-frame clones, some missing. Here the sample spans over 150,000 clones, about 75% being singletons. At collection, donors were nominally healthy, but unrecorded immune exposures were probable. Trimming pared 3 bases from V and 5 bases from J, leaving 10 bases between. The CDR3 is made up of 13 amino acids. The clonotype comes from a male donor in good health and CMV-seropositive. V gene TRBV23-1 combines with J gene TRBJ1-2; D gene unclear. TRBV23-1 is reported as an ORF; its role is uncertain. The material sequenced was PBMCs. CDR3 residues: CASSHKAVYGYTF. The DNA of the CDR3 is TGCGCCAGCAGTCACAAAGCCGTATATGGCTACACCTTC.